A single sample is the source of the 30 T cell receptor beta chains below, sequenced in a study of CD8+CD57+ T cells in acquired aplastic anemia. Genomic DNA acted as the template from which TCR beta VDJ combination and CDR3 sequence profiling were carried out. MiXCR, applied by TCRdb to the reads, yields one record per CDR3 protein. The sample gives about 180,000 distinct CDR3 sequences, around 45% of which show up once; roughly 3% is in the top ten. Source material: sorted CD4+, CD8+, or CD8+CD57+ T cells (not recorded which) from PBMCs. All receptors come from a human donor in good health.

The chain carries TRBV20-1 and TRBJ2-5; either TRBD1 or TRBD2 may supply D (6 bases each). The CDR3 is 14 amino acids. V was trimmed by 5 bases and J by 5 bases, leaving 18 bases between them. Germline CDR1 is DFQATT and CDR2 is SNEGSKA (reference sequence). CDR3 nucleotide sequence: TGCAGTGCTCCACCGGTCGGGGGCGGCGAGACCCAGTACTTC. This codes for CSAPPVGGGETQYF.

This clonotype was recorded a few times. The rearrangement uses TRBV29-1 and TRBJ2-7; D gene uncertain. With 0 bases removed from V and 6 bases from J, the gap between germline ends came to 12 bases. Looked up from germline, CDR1 is SQVTM and CDR2 is ANQGSEA. CDR3 length: 13 residues. CDR3 DNA sequence: TGCAGCGTTGAAGATCTCCTGGTGGGCGAGCAGTACTTC. It translates to CSVEDLLVGEQYF.

This rearrangement joins TRBV10-2 to TRBJ2-1, with 7 bases identical to TRBD2. CDR3 length: 17 residues. V lost 4 bases and J lost 6; bases outside the gene matches: 15. Germline CDR1 is WSHSY and CDR2 is SAAADI. The CDR3 region is CASSASVRTRWGNEQFF. Written as DNA, the CDR3 is TGCGCCAGCAGTGCGAGCGTTCGGACTAGGTGGGGCAATGAGCAGTTCTTC.

V is TRBV7-2 and J is TRBJ2-3; D not certain. V was trimmed by 2 bases and J by 4 bases, leaving 10 bases between them. From germline, CDR1 is SGHTA and CDR2 FQGNSA. This CDR3 has 14 residues. CDR3 loop: CASSLRIGADTQYF. In DNA form, the CDR3 reads TGTGCCAGCAGCTTACGGATTGGGGCAGATACGCAGTATTTT.

The V gene is TRBV7-2, the J gene TRBJ2-1, with D possibly being TRBD1 or TRBD2 (5 bases each). The CDR3 extends over 13 amino acids. Trimming pared 5 bases from V and 12 bases from J, leaving 17 bases between. Germline CDR1 and CDR2: SGHTA and FQGNSA. The CDR3 here is CASSDGTSDRQFF. The CDR3 DNA follows: TGTGCCAGCAGCGACGGGACGTCGGATAGGCAGTTCTTC.

This clonotype showed up just once. This rearrangement joins TRBV20-1 to TRBJ2-5; 8 bases align to TRBD2. The CDR3 sequence is 15 residues long. Losses at the gene ends were 5 bases for V and 10 bases for J; bases not matched to a gene: 18. The germline V gene has CDR1 DFQATT and CDR2 SNEGSKA (reference sequence). CDR3 amino acids: CSAPKRTTSAYLQYF. CDR3 DNA: TGCAGTGCTCCCAAGAGGACGACTAGCGCTTATCTCCAGTACTTC.

This clonotype was observed at least ten times. V and J are TRBV9 and TRBJ2-5, with D possibly TRBD1 on 5 matching bases. Germline CDR1 reads SGDLS; CDR2 reads YYNGEE. There are 15 residues in the CDR3. Trimming cost V 0 bases and J 4 bases, with 13 bases left between them. The CDR3 nucleotides are TGTGCCAGCAGCGTAGATTCAGGGCTGGGAGAGACCCAGTACTTC. Its protein is CASSVDSGLGETQYF.

This clonotype was observed many times. The CDR3 is CASSVEGTRNTGELFF. CDR3 sequence (DNA): TGTGCCAGCAGCGTAGAAGGAACTAGAAACACCGGGGAGCTGTTTTTT. The rearrangement uses TRBV9 and TRBJ2-2; possibly TRBD2 for D (5 bases). The germline V and J ends were trimmed by 0 bases and 2 bases, with 11 bases remaining between them. The CDR3 has 16 residues. Germline CDR1 reads SGDLS; CDR2 reads YYNGEE. The full variable domain, with the rest looked up from reference TRBV9 and TRBJ2-2, is DSGVTQTPKHLITATGQRVTLRCSPRSGDLSVYWYQQSLDQGLQFLIQYYNGEERAKGNILERFSAQQFPDLHSELNLSSLELGDSALYFCASSVEGTRNTGELFFGEGSRLTVL.

This chain joins TRBV2 and TRBJ1-1; tentatively, D is TRBD1 (6 bases). V dropped 1 base and J dropped 2 bases, with 11 bases sitting between them. Germline assignment: CDR1 SNHLY and CDR2 FYNNEI. This CDR3 region has 15 residues. The CDR3 sequence: CASSEEAGTNTEAFF. In DNA, the CDR3 is TGTGCCAGCAGTGAAGAAGCAGGGACAAACACTGAAGCTTTCTTT.

The chain couples TRBV24-1 to TRBJ2-1; TRBD2 aligns across 14 bases. The CDR3 is 17 residues long. With V trimmed by 3 bases and J by 6 bases, 6 bases remained unmatched. The V gene's germline CDR1 is KGHDR and CDR2 SFDVKD. The CDR3 loop reads CATSDPGLAGGFNEQFF. As DNA, the CDR3 is TGTGCCACCAGTGATCCTGGACTAGCGGGAGGTTTCAATGAGCAGTTCTTC.

V usage is TRBV7-6 and J usage is TRBJ2-7; 11 bases are a match to TRBD2. Losses at the gene ends were 3 bases for V and 0 bases for J; bases not matched to a gene: 4. This CDR3 is built from 16 residues. From germline, CDR1 is SGHVS and CDR2 FNYEAQ. CDR3 sequence (DNA): TGTGCCAGCAGCTTGAATAGCGGGGGGGTCTCCTACGAGCAGTACTTC. Its protein is CASSLNSGGVSYEQYF.

V gene TRBV4-3 combines with J gene TRBJ1-6, with D perhaps matching TRBD1 (5 bases). V dropped 0 bases and J dropped 7 bases, with 19 bases sitting between them. The CDR3 length is 18 residues. The germline V gene encodes CDR1 LGHNA and CDR2 YSLEER. The DNA of the CDR3 is TGCGCCAGCAGCCAAGACTTTCCGTTAACAGGAGGAAATTCACCCCTCCACTTT. This gives the protein CASSQDFPLTGGNSPLHF.

This clonotype has at least ten counts. V and J are TRBV12-3 or TRBV12-4 and TRBJ2-7; 8 nucleotides match TRBD1. V shed 0 bases, J shed 3 bases, and the junction held 4 bases outside the gene matches. The CDR3 contains 15 residues. CDR3 sequence: CASSLAGTGDYEQYF. The DNA for the CDR3 is TGTGCCAGCAGTTTAGCCGGGACAGGAGACTACGAGCAGTACTTC.

The rearrangement joins TRBV5-4 to TRBJ2-7, with D possibly TRBD1 on 5 matching bases. The V gene lost 0 bases and the J gene lost 2 bases, with 24 bases spanning the gap. Germline CDR1 SGHNT, CDR2 YYREEE (reference sequence). The CDR3 is 19 residues long. CDR3 sequence: CASSLAQKTTGEVTYEQYF. CDR3 nucleotides: TGTGCCAGCAGCTTGGCCCAGAAAACAACAGGTGAGGTGACCTACGAGCAGTACTTC.

There are many counts of this clonotype. This chain uses TRBV25-1 with TRBJ2-7; 7 positions agree with TRBD1. Germline trimming cut 2 bases from V and 3 bases from J; bases unmatched to any gene: 7. Germline CDR1 and CDR2: MGHDK and SYGVNS. The length of the CDR3 is 15 residues. CDR3 nucleotide sequence: TGTGCCAGCAGTGAACGACAGGGAGCGGACTACGAGCAGTACTTC. This encodes CASSERQGADYEQYF.

The chain uses TRBV20-1 and TRBJ2-5; D remains unclear. Trimming took 4 bases from V and 2 from J, leaving 11 bases between them. Germline CDR1 is DFQATT and CDR2 is SNEGSKA (reference sequence). The CDR3 sequence is 13 residues long. The CDR3: CSANVDQQETQYF. The DNA of the CDR3 is TGCAGTGCTAACGTAGATCAACAAGAGACCCAGTACTTC.

The chain carries TRBV2 and TRBJ1-6; 7 bases fit TRBD1. V lost 1 base, J lost 8 bases, and 5 bases stayed unmatched. This CDR3 comprises 15 residues. From germline, CDR1 is SNHLY and CDR2 FYNNEI. This CDR3 reads CASSEGGGWDSPLHF. The CDR3 DNA sequence: TGTGCCAGCAGTGAAGGAGGGGGCTGGGATTCACCCCTCCACTTT.

This clonotype was recorded a few times. CDR3 coding DNA: TGTGCCAGCAGCTTAGATCGCGCTAGCGGGAGAGCCGGGGAGCTGTTTTTT. Amino acids: CASSLDRASGRAGELFF. The J gene is TRBJ2-2, the V gene TRBV11-2; 10 nucleotides match TRBD2. The trim removed 0 bases at V and 6 bases at J, leaving 7 bases unmatched. The CDR3 is made up of 17 amino acids. The germline V gene has CDR1 SGHAT and CDR2 FQNNGV. The variable domain in full, with the rest retrieved from reference TRBV11-2 and TRBJ2-2, is EAGVAQSPRYKIIEKRQSVAFWCNPISGHATLYWYQQILGQGPKLLIQFQNNGVVDDSQLPKDRFSAERLKGVDSTLKIQPAKLEDSAVYLCASSLDRASGRAGELFFGEGSRLTVL.

This chain links TRBV7-2 with TRBJ2-3; TRBD2 might be the D (5 bases). Trimming cost V 6 bases and J 6 bases, with 10 bases left between them. This CDR3 region has 12 residues. Germline values: CDR1 SGHTA, CDR2 FQGNSA. The CDR3 loop reads CASRLIADTQYF. CDR3 bases: TGTGCCAGCAGACTTATAGCGGATACGCAGTATTTT.

In the case of this clonotype: At one end the junction does not follow the germline gene, possibly because of a read error. The chain links TRBV2 to TRBJ2-2, with D perhaps matching TRBD2 (6 bases). Germline-derived CDR1 and CDR2 are SNHLY and FYNNEI. This CDR3 comprises 15 residues. CDR3 residues: CASSEIGLATRELLF. The CDR3, as DNA: TGTGCCAGCAGTGAAATAGGGCTAGCGACCAGGGAGCTGCTTTTT.

V is TRBV2 and J is TRBJ2-1; D unclear. The V and J ends lost 3 bases and 6 bases respectively, with 15 bases between them. The CDR3 consists of 15 residues. Per germline, CDR1 SNHLY and CDR2 FYNNEI. This CDR3 reads CASSEGLVQTNEQFF. The DNA for the CDR3 is TGTGCCAGCAGTGAGGGTCTAGTCCAGACCAATGAGCAGTTCTTC.

The chain is built from TRBV7-8 and TRBJ2-2; perhaps TRBD2 as D (6 bases). The CDR3 has 13 residues. Trimming pared 7 bases from V and 6 bases from J, leaving 12 bases between. The germline V gene encodes CDR1 SGHVS and CDR2 FQNEAQ. CDR3 loop: CASTYGGAGELFF. CDR3 bases: TGTGCCAGCACCTACGGAGGGGCCGGGGAGCTGTTTTTT.

At least ten counts were recorded for this clonotype. This chain connects TRBV29-1 to TRBJ2-3; D gene unclear. Trimming cost V 2 bases and J 3 bases, with 15 bases left between them. Germline values: CDR1 SQVTM, CDR2 ANQGSEA. The CDR3 is 15 residues long. In DNA, the CDR3 is TGCAGCGTTGAACAAGGCCTGAAAGGTACAGATACGCAGTATTTT. Protein: CSVEQGLKGTDTQYF.

The chain joins TRBV20-1 to TRBJ2-2; possible D gene TRBD2, 6 bases. The germline V and J ends were trimmed by 3 bases and 0 bases, with 11 bases remaining between them. Germline V lookup: CDR1 DFQATT, CDR2 SNEGSKA (reference sequence). This CDR3 spans 15 amino acids. The CDR3 protein is CSARVSGTNTGELFF. The CDR3 region has the DNA TGCAGTGCTAGGGTTAGCGGAACGAACACCGGGGAGCTGTTTTTT.

In this sample, this clonotype turned up many times. This chain connects TRBV9 to TRBJ1-2; 8 nucleotides align to TRBD1. Germline V gene sequence: CDR1 SGDLS, CDR2 YYNGEE. V trimming: 4 bases; J trimming: 5 bases; junction bases outside the gene matches: 10. The CDR3 runs to 15 residues. DNA of the CDR3: TGTGCCAGCAGCCCGTCCGGGACAGGCTCTTATGGCTACACCTTC. Its translation is CASSPSGTGSYGYTF.

The V call is TRBV7-3, the J call TRBJ1-6, with TRBD1 as a possible D gene (5 bases). Trimming took 11 bases from V and 14 from J, leaving 22 bases between them. The CDR3 spans 13 residues. The germline gives CDR1 SGHTA, CDR2 FQGTGA. The CDR3 region is CAPAHVPRGALHF. DNA for the CDR3: TGTGCCCCGGCGCACGTCCCGAGGGGAGCCCTCCACTTT.

Only a few counts were recorded for this clonotype. J is TRBJ2-2 and V is TRBV28; the D gene is possibly TRBD1 (6 bases). The V end lost 4 bases, the J end lost 4 bases, and 10 bases lay between the germline ends. Germline V lookup: CDR1 MDHEN, CDR2 SYDVKM. The CDR3 runs 14 residues. CDR3 in amino acids: CASSWGRGTGELFF. CDR3 in DNA: TGTGCCAGCAGTTGGGGGCGTGGCACCGGGGAGCTGTTTTTT.

This clonotype was seen repeatedly, ten times or more. The V and J genes are TRBV4-1 and TRBJ2-1, with a tentative D call TRBD2 (6 bases). The CDR3 runs to 17 residues. CDR1 MGHRA and CDR2 YSYEKL come from the germline V gene. Trimming left V 3 bases short and J 7 bases short, with 22 bases between. The CDR3 DNA follows: TGCGCCAGCAGCCAGGGCCGTCAAGCGGGTGGGAGGAATGAGCAGTTCTTC. Translation gives CASSQGRQAGGRNEQFF.

Details on this clonotype: A much larger clone lies one base from this, so it may be a read error. The chain recombines TRBV10-3 with TRBJ2-2; the match to TRBD2 covers 12 bases. The CDR3 consists of 15 residues. Germline V lookup: CDR1 ENHRY, CDR2 SYGVKD. The chain's CDR3 is CATLTSGSNTGELSF. The CDR3 nucleotides are TGTGCCACCCTGACTAGCGGGAGTAACACCGGGGAGCTGTCTTTT.

This clonotype was observed a few times. This may arise from a read error, as a much more abundant clone is one base away. The chain is built from TRBV4-1 and TRBJ1-2; the D is unclear. The CDR3 covers 11 residues. In germline, CDR1 is MGHRA, CDR2 YSYEKL. CDR3 sequence reads: CASGQAFGYTF. The CDR3 nucleotides read TGCGCCAGCGGCCAAGCGTTTGGCTACACCTTC.